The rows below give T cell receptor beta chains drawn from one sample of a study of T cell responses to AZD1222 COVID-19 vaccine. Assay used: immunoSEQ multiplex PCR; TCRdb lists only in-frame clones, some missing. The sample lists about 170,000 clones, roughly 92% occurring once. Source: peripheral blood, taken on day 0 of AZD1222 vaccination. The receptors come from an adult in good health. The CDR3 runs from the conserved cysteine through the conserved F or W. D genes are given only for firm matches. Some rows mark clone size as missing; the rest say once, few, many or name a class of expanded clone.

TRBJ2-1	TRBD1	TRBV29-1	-	CSVVARGPWNEQFF	TGCAGCGTTGTTGCGAGGGGGCCGTGGAATGAGCAGTTCTTC
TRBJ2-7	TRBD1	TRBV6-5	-	CASRVTGTEQYF	TGTGCCAGCAGAGTGACAGGGACCGAGCAGTACTTC
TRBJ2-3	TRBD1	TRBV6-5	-	CASSYDRGGLDTQYF	TGTGCCAGCAGTTACGACAGGGGCGGTTTGGATACGCAGTATTTT
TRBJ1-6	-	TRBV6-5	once	CASRGGSAKRSPLHF	TGTGCCAGCAGGGGGGGTTCGGCGAAACGGTCACCCCTCCACTTT
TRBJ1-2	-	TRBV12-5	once	CASGLTGTARIYGYTF	TGTGCTAGTGGTTTAACGGGGACGGCTAGAATCTATGGCTACACCTTC
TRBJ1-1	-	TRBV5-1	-	CASSLAGRAPMNTEAFF	TGCGCCAGCAGCTTGGCTGGCAGGGCACCCATGAACACTGAAGCTTTCTTT
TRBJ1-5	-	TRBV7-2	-	CASSFRGSANQPQHF	TGTGCCAGCAGCTTTCGGGGAAGTGCCAATCAGCCCCAGCATTTT
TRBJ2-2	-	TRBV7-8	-	CASSQGPANTGELFF	TGTGCCAGCAGTCAAGGCCCCGCGAACACCGGGGAGCTGTTTTTT
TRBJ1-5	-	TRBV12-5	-	CASGFWGRQPQHF	TGTGCTAGTGGTTTCTGGGGGAGACAGCCCCAGCATTTT
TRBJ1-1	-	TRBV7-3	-	CASSLSRNTEAFF	TGTGCCAGCAGCTTAAGTAGGAACACTGAAGCTTTCTTT
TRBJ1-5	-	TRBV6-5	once	CASGWDITSQPQHF	TGTGCCAGCGGATGGGACATTACTAGTCAGCCCCAGCATTTT
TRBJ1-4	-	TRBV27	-	CASRPRTEGKLFF	TGTGCCAGCCGACCCCGGACAGAGGGAAAACTGTTTTTT
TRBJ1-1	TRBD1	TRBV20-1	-	CSAPGGTEAFF	TGCAGTGCTCCAGGGGGAACTGAAGCTTTCTTT
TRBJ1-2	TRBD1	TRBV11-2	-	CASSPRTGKNYGYTF	TGTGCCAGCAGCCCCAGGACAGGGAAAAACTATGGCTACACCTTC
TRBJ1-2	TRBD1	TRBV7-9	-	CASSLGGGTGYGYTF	TGTGCCAGCAGCTTAGGTGGTGGGACAGGGTATGGCTACACCTTC
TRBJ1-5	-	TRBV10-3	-	CAISETAIGNQPQHF	TGTGCCATCAGTGAGACAGCAATTGGCAATCAGCCCCAGCATTTT
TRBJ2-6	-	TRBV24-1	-	CATSPGVGHSGANVLTF	TGTGCCACCAGCCCTGGAGTAGGGCACTCTGGGGCCAACGTCCTGACTTTC